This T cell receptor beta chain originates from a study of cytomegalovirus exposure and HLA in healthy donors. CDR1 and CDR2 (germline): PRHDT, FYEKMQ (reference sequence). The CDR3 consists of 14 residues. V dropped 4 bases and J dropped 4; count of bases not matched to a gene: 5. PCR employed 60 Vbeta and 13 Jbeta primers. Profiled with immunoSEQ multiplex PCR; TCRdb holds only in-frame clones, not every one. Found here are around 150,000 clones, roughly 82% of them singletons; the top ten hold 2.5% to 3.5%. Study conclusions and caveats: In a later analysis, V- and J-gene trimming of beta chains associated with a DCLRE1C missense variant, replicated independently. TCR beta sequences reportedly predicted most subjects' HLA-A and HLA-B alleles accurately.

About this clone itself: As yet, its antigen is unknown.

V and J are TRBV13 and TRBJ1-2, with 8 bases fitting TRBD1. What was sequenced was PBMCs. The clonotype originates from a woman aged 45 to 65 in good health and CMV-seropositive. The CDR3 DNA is TGTGCCAGCAGCTCTCGGACAGGGCCCTATGGCTACACCTTC. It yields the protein CASSSRTGPYGYTF.